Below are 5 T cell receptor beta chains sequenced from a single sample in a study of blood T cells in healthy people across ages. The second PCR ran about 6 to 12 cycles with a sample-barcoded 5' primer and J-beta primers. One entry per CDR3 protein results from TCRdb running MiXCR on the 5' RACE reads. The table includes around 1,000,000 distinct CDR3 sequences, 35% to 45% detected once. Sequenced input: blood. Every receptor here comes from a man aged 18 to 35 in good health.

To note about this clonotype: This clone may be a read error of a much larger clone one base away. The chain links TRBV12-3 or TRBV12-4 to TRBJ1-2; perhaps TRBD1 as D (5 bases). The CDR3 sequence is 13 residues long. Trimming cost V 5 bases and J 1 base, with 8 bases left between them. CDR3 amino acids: CASSMTDNYGYTF. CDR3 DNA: TGTGCCAGCAGTATGACAGATAACTATGGCTACACCTTC.

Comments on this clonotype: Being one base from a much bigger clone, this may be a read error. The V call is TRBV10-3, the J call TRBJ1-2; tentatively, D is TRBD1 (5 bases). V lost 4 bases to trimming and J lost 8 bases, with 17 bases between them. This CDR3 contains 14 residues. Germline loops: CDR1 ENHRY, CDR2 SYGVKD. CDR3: CAISADDRGLGYTF. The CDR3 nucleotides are TGTGCCATCAGTGCCGACGACAGAGGGTTGGGCTACACCTTC.

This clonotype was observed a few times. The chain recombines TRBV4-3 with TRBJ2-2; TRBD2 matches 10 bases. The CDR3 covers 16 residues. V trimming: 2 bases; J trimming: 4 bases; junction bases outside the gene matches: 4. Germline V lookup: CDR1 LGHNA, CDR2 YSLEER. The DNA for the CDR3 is TGCGCCAGCAGCCAATCAGCGGGGGGGAGCACCGGGGAGCTGTTTTTT. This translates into CASSQSAGGSTGELFF.

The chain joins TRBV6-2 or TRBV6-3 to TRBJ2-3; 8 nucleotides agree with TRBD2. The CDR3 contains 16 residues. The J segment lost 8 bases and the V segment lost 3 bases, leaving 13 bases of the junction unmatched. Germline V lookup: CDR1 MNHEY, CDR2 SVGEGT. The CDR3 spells CASSYIPSGGPGTQYF. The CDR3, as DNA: TGTGCCAGCAGTTATATTCCGAGCGGGGGCCCGGGTACGCAGTATTTT.

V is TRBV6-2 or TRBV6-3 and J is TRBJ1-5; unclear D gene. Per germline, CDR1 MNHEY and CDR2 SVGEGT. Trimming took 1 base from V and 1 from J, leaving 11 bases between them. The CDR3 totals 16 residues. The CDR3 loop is CASSYLLGLSNQPQHF. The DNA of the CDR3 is TGTGCCAGCAGTTACTTACTCGGCCTGAGCAATCAGCCCCAGCATTTT.